Presented here are 13 T cell receptor beta chains from one specimen sequenced in a study of CD8+ T cells in alopecia areata. Regarding treatment: oral pan-JAK inhibitor, 5-10 mg twice daily. Extracted RNA was reverse transcribed, and the resulting cDNA served as sequencing template. Using immunoSEQ multiplex PCR, the repertoire was profiled, and TCRdb retains in-frame clones only, with some absent. This repertoire shows tens of thousands of clones, 80% to 95% found once; its top ten account for approximately 20%. This sample comprised CD8+ T cells sorted from blood, obtained at week 24, from a patient treated with tofacitinib. Source of these receptors: a human donor with alopecia areata.

V gene TRBV7-6 combines with J gene TRBJ2-3, with 10 bases aligning to TRBD2. Trimming at V came to 1 base and at J to 6 bases, leaving 7 bases not matched to a gene. Germline CDR1 and CDR2: SGHVS and FNYEAQ. The CDR3 sequence is 16 residues long. The DNA for the CDR3 is TGTGCCAGCAGCTTAGTTGTGAGCGGGGGGGCCGATACGCAGTATTTT. Protein sequence: CASSLVVSGGADTQYF.

This chain joins TRBV29-1 and TRBJ2-7; D gene ambiguous. The V gene lost 4 bases and the J gene lost 4 bases, with 8 bases spanning the gap. This CDR3 is built from 11 residues. Germline lookup yields CDR1 SQVTM and CDR2 ANQGSEA. The CDR3 is CSVVGSYEQYF. CDR3 DNA: TGCAGCGTTGTGGGGTCTTACGAGCAGTACTTC.

The gene calls are TRBV5-6 and TRBJ2-2; weak D call: TRBD2 (5 bases). Germline V CDR1 and CDR2: SGHDT, YYEEEE. Trimming cost V 0 bases and J 7 bases, with 10 bases left between them. The CDR3 contains 14 residues. For the CDR3, the DNA is TGTGCCAGCAGCTTGGAGCGGCCAGGCGGGGAGCTGTTTTTT. Protein sequence: CASSLERPGGELFF.

The genes are TRBV19 and TRBJ2-1, with 15 bases matching TRBD2. The V gene's germline CDR1 is LNHDA and CDR2 SQIVND (reference sequence). The junction had 6 bases not matched to a gene; V was cut back by 2 bases and J by 7 bases. The CDR3 has 17 amino acids. The CDR3 nucleotides read TGTGCCAGTAGTATATGGACTAGCGGGGGGGCGGTGAATGAGCAGTTCTTC. Translating it yields CASSIWTSGGAVNEQFF. Supplemented by reference TRBV19 and TRBJ2-1, the full variable domain reads DGGITQSPKYLFRKEGQNVTLSCEQNLNHDAMYWYRQDPGQGLRLIYYSQIVNDFQKGDIAEGYSVSREKKESFPLTVTSAQKNPTAFYLCASSIWTSGGAVNEQFFGPGTRLTVL.

This chain links TRBV5-4 with TRBJ1-1, with no clear D. With 4 bases removed from V and 2 bases from J, the gap between germline ends came to 6 bases. The germline gives CDR1 SGHNT, CDR2 YYREEE (reference sequence). The CDR3 covers 12 residues. The CDR3 sequence: CASSPLNTEAFF. CDR3 DNA sequence: TGTGCCAGCAGCCCGCTAAACACTGAAGCTTTCTTT.

This chain links TRBV7-9 with TRBJ2-1, with 9 nucleotides matching TRBD2. CDR3 length: 15 residues. The V gene's germline CDR1 is SEHNR and CDR2 FQNEAQ (reference sequence). V was pared by 5 bases and J by 7 bases, with 9 bases of the junction left unmatched. CDR3 residues: CASSQSGGRWNEQFF. The CDR3 DNA reads TGTGCCAGCAGCCAGAGCGGGGGGCGGTGGAATGAGCAGTTCTTC.

This rearrangement joins TRBV27 to TRBJ2-3; D not resolved. The CDR3 is made up of 11 amino acids. V was shortened by 3 bases and J by 6 bases, with 4 bases between the two germline ends. In germline, CDR1 is MNHEY, CDR2 SMNVEV (reference sequence). The CDR3 DNA reads as TGTGCCAGCAGTTTTTCGGATACGCAGTATTTT. Amino acids: CASSFSDTQYF.

A remark on this clone: The same CDR3 can be traced to other DNA sequences in this sample. The rearrangement uses TRBV28 and TRBJ2-1; D perhaps matches TRBD1 (5 bases). The CDR3 covers 19 residues. Between the trimmed V and J ends, which lost 4 bases and 2 bases, there was a span of 24 bases. Germline assignment: CDR1 MDHEN and CDR2 SYDVKM. Written as DNA, the CDR3 is TGTGCCAGCAGTTCCTCTTCCATTTATCAGGGTCGTGCCTACAATGAGCAGTTCTTC. Its translation: CASSSSSIYQGRAYNEQFF.

In its sample, this clone was seen once. J is TRBJ1-2 and V is TRBV29-1; TRBD1 is a possible D gene (6 bases). Deletions cut 0 bases from V and 5 bases from J, with 10 bases between. CDR1 and CDR2 from the germline V gene are SQVTM and ANQGSEA. The CDR3 runs 13 residues. In DNA, the CDR3 is TGCAGCGTTGAAGACACGGACAGATATGGCTACACCTTC. It is translated as CSVEDTDRYGYTF.

The rearrangement joins TRBV30 to TRBJ2-7; TRBD1 agrees at 8 bases. CDR3 length equals 15 residues. Germline V lookup: CDR1 GTSNPN, CDR2 SVGIG (reference sequence). V trimming: 0 bases; J trimming: 0 bases; junction bases outside the gene matches: 4. The chain's CDR3 is CAWSVLGTGSYEQYF. The DNA for the CDR3 is TGTGCCTGGAGTGTATTAGGGACAGGCTCCTACGAGCAGTACTTC.

This clone showed up just once. J is TRBJ2-4 and V is TRBV29-1; the match to TRBD2 covers 7 bases. Germline values: CDR1 SQVTM, CDR2 ANQGSEA. The CDR3 loop spans 14 amino acids. Trimming at V came to 4 bases and at J to 6 bases, leaving 9 bases not matched to a gene. The CDR3 here is CSVVNERGGNIQYF. The CDR3 nucleotides read TGCAGCGTTGTAAACGAGCGGGGAGGAAACATTCAGTACTTC.

The gene calls are TRBV6-1 and TRBJ2-7, with 9 bases lining up with TRBD1. J lost 3 bases, V lost 9 bases, and 9 bases had no gene match. Germline CDR1 is MNHNS and CDR2 is SASEGT. The CDR3 contains 14 residues. CDR3 in amino acids: CASPTTGGNYEQYF. Here the CDR3 DNA reads TGTGCCAGTCCTACGACAGGGGGGAACTACGAGCAGTACTTC.

The V gene is TRBV7-9, the J gene TRBJ2-3; no clear D. V was pared by 1 base and J by 4 bases, with 9 bases between. The CDR3 is 14 amino acids. From germline, CDR1 is SEHNR and CDR2 FQNEAQ (reference sequence). CDR3 DNA: TGTGCCAGCAGCTTAGGTGGATTGCCAGATACGCAGTATTTT. Residues: CASSLGGLPDTQYF.